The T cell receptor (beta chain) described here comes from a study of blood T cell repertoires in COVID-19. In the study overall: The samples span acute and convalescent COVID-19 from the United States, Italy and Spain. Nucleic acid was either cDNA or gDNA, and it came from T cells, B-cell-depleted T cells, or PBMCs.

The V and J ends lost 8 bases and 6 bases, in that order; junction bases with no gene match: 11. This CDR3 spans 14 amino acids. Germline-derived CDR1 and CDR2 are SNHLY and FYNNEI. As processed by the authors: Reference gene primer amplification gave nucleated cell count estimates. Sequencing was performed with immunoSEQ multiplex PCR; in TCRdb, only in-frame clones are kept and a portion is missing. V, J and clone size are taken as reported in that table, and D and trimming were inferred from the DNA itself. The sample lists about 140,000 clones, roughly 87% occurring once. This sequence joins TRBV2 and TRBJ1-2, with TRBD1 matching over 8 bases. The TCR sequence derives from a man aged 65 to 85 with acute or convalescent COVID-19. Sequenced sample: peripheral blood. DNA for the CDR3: TGTGCCAGCGGTCCAGGGACAGGTGTCAATGGCTACACCTTC. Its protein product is CASGPGTGVNGYTF. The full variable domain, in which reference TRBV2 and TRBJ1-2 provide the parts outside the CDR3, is EPEVTQTPSHQVTQMGQEVILRCVPISNHLYFYWYRQILGQKVEFLVSFYNNEISEKSEIFDDQFSVERPDGSNFTLKIRSTKLEDSAMYFCASGPGTGVNGYTFGSGTRLTVV.